The source of this T cell receptor beta chain is a study of breast tumors, draining lymph nodes, adjacent tissues. General study results and limits: Tumor and nontumor repertoires were significantly more similar in luminal-like than in basal-like breast cancer. Compared with lymph nodes, tumors were less diverse; compared with nontumor tissue, more. The data were judged consistent with most tumor T cells coming from lymph node and expanding in tumor.

Germline V gene data show CDR1 as MDHEN and CDR2 as SYDVKM. The CDR3 sequence is 17 residues long. V lost 5 bases and J lost 0, with 20 bases in between. Many counts were recorded for this clonotype. No antigen is known for it. Breast cancer patients provided tissue from their axillary draining lymph nodes. Via MiXCR, TCRdb re-called the multiplex PCR reads, giving one row per CDR3 protein. In the table there are about 150,000 distinct CDR3 sequences, about 20% of which are singletons. The TCR originated in a female donor with breast cancer. Some clones in this sample may be carry-over from other donors' samples. The gene calls are TRBV28 and TRBJ2-7, with D perhaps being TRBD1 or TRBD2 (5 bases each). Sequencing used axillary lymph node tissue. CDR3 in amino acids: CASSIPRPGRTSYEQYF. CDR3 coding DNA: TGTGCCAGCAGTATCCCAAGGCCAGGGAGAACCTCCTACGAGCAGTACTTC.